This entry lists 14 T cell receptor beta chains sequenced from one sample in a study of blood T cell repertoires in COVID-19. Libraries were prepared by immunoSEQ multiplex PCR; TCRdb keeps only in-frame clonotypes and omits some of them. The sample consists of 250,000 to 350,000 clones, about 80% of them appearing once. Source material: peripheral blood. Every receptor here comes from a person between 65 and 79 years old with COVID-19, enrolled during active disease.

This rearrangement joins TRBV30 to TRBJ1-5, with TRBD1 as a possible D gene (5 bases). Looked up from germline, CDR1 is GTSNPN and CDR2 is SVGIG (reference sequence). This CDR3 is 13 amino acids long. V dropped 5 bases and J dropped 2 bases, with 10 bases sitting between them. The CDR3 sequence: CAWGGLGNQPQHF. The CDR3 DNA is TGTGCCTGGGGGGGACTGGGCAATCAGCCCCAGCATTTT.

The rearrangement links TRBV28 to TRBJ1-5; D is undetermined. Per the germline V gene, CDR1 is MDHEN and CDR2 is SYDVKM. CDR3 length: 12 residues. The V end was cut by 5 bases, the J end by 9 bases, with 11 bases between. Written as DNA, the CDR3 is TGTGCCAGCAGTGTCGGTTCGGTGCCCCAGCATTTT. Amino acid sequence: CASSVGSVPQHF. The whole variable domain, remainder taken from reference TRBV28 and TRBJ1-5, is DVKVTQSSRYLVKRTGEKVFLECVQDMDHENMFWYRQDPGLGLRLIYFSYDVKMKEKGDIPEGYSVSREKKERFSLILESASTNQTSMYLCASSVGSVPQHFGDGTRLSIL.

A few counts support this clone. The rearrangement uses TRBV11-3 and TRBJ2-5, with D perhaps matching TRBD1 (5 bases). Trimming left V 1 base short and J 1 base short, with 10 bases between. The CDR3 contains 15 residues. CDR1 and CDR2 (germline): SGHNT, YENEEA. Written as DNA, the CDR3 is TGTGCCAGCAGCTTAGGGGTCGACAGCCAAGAGACCCAGTACTTC. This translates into CASSLGVDSQETQYF.

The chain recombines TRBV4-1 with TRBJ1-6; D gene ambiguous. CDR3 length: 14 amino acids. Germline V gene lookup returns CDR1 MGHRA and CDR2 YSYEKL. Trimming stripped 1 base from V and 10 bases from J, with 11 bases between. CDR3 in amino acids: CASSQVSGGSPLHF. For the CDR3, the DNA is TGCGCCAGCAGCCAAGTCTCAGGTGGATCACCCCTCCACTTT.

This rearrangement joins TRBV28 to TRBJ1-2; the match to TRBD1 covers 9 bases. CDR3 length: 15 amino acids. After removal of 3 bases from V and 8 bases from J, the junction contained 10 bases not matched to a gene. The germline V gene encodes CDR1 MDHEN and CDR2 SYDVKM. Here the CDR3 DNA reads TGTGCCAGCAGTTTTTTTTTGGGACAGGGTCACGGCTACACCTTC. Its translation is CASSFFLGQGHGYTF.

DNA of the CDR3: TGCGCCAGCAGCCGGGGACAGGGGGGTTTTAATTCACCCCTCCACTTT. It yields the protein CASSRGQGGFNSPLHF. The chain couples TRBV5-1 to TRBJ1-6, with 11 bases identical to TRBD1. Germline loops: CDR1 SGHRS, CDR2 YFSETQ. J was trimmed by 6 bases and V by 4 bases; bases with no gene match: 6. The length of the CDR3 is 16 residues.

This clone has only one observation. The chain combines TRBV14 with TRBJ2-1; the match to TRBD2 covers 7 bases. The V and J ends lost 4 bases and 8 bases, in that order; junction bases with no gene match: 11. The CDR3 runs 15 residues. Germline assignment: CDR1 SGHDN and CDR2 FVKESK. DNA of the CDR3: TGTGCCAGCAGCCTCCTATCGGGAGGCAGGGATGAGCAGTTCTTC. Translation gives CASSLLSGGRDEQFF.

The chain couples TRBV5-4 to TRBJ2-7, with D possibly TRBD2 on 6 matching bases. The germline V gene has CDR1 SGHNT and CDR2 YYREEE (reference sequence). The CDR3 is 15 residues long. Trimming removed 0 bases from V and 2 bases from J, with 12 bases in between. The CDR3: CASSLGRGTAYEQYF. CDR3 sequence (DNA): TGTGCCAGCAGCTTGGGGCGCGGGACTGCCTACGAGCAGTACTTC.

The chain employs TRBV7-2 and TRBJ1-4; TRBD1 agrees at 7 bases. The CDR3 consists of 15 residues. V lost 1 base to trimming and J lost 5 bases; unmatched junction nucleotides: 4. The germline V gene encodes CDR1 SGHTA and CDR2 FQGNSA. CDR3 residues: CASSLVGTANEKLFF. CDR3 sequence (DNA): TGTGCCAGCAGCTTAGTGGGGACAGCAAATGAAAAACTGTTTTTT.

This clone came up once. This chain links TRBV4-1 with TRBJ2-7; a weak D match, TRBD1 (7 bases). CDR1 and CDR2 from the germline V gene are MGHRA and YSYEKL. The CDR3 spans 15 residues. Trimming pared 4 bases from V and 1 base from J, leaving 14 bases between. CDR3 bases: TGCGCCAGCAGCCGACTAGGGGGCTCTTCCTACGAGCAGTACTTC. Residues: CASSRLGGSSYEQYF.

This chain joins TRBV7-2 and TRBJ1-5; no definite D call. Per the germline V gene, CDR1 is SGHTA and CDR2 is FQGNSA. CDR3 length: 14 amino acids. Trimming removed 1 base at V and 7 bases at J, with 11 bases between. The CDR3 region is CASSLGHGEQPQHF. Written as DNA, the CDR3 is TGTGCCAGCAGCTTAGGGCACGGAGAACAGCCCCAGCATTTT.

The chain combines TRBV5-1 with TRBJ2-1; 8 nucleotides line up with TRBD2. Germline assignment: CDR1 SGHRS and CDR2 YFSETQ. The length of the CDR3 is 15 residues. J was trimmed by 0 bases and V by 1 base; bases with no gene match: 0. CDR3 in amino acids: CASSLSGSSYNEQFF. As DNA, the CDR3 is TGCGCCAGCAGCTTGAGCGGGAGCTCCTACAATGAGCAGTTCTTC.

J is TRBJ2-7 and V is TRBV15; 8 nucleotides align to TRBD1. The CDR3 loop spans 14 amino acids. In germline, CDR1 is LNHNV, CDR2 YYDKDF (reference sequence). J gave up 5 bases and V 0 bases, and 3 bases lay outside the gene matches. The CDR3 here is CATSRDRGRDEQYF. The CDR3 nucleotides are TGTGCCACCAGCAGAGACAGGGGGCGCGACGAGCAGTACTTC.

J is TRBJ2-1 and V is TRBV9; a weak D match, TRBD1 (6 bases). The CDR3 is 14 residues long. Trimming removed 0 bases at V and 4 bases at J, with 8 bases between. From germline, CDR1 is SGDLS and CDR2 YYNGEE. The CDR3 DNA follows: TGTGCCAGCAGCGTAGCGGGACATTACAATGAGCAGTTCTTC. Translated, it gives CASSVAGHYNEQFF. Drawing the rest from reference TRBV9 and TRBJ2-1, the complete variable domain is DSGVTQTPKHLITATGQRVTLRCSPRSGDLSVYWYQQSLDQGLQFLIQYYNGEERAKGNILERFSAQQFPDLHSELNLSSLELGDSALYFCASSVAGHYNEQFFGPGTRLTVL.